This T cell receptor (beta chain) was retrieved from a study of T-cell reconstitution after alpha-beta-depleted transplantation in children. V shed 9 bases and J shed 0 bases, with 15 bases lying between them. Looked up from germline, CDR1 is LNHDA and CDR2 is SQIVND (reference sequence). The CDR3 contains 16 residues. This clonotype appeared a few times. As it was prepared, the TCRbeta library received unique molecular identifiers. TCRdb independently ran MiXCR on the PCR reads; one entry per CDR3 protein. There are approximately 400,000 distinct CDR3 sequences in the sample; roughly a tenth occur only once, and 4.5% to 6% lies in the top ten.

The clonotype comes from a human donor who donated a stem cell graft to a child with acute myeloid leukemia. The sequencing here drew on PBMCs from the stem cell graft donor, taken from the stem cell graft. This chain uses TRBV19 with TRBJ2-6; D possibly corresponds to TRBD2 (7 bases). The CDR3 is CASDGGLSSGANVLTF. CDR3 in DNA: TGTGCCAGCGACGGGGGGCTCAGCTCTGGGGCCAACGTCCTGACTTTC. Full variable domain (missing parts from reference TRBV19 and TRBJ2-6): DGGITQSPKYLFRKEGQNVTLSCEQNLNHDAMYWYRQDPGQGLRLIYYSQIVNDFQKGDIAEGYSVSREKKESFPLTVTSAQKNPTAFYLCASDGGLSSGANVLTFGAGSRLTVL.